This T cell receptor (beta chain) was recovered during a study of T cell changes during pregnancy in multiple sclerosis. The repertoire was sequenced with immunoSEQ multiplex PCR; TCRdb's copy has only in-frame clones and lacks some. The sample contains about 20,000 clones, approximately 90% of which appear only once. Germline V CDR1 and CDR2: LNHDA, SQIVND (reference sequence). The CDR3 loop spans 14 amino acids. V was pared by 7 bases and J by 2 bases, with 5 bases of the junction left unmatched. The receptor comes from a female donor in good health, enrolled as a control in a pregnancy study. The starting material was CD8+ T cells from peripheral blood mononuclear cells, obtained in the second trimester of pregnancy. V usage is TRBV19 and J usage is TRBJ1-5; 7 bases align to TRBD1. In nucleotides, the CDR3 is TGTGCCAGTACCTACAGGGGAGGCAATCAGCCCCAGCATTTT. Amino acids: CASTYRGGNQPQHF.